Below, 24 T cell receptor beta chains from the same sample are listed, as sequenced in a study of blood T cell repertoires in COVID-19. This table comes from immunoSEQ multiplex PCR, and its TCRdb copy is limited to in-frame clones, with some not included. Here the sample spans over 200,000 clones, approximately 80% being singletons. The sequenced material came from peripheral blood. Source of these receptors: a woman aged 80 or older with COVID-19, enrolled during active disease.

The V gene is TRBV14, the J gene TRBJ2-6; D possibly corresponds to TRBD1 (6 bases). The CDR3 has 19 amino acids. CDR1 SGHDN and CDR2 FVKESK come from the germline V gene. The V and J ends lost 6 bases and 1 base respectively, with 22 bases between them. The DNA for the CDR3 is TGTGCCAGCAGGCAAAGCCCCTGGGGGCCCAAATCTGGGGCCAACGTCCTGACTTTC. Protein product: CASRQSPWGPKSGANVLTF.

This clone showed up just a few times. This sequence joins TRBV3-1 (or the pseudogene TRBV3-2) and TRBJ1-2, with D perhaps TRBD1 (5 bases). This CDR3 has 12 residues. Germline V CDR1 and CDR2: LGHDT, YNNKEL (reference sequence). Trimming pared 4 bases from V and 5 bases from J, leaving 8 bases between. The CDR3 DNA sequence: TGTGCCAGCAGCCTGAACAGGTATGGCTACACCTTC. It codes for CASSLNRYGYTF.

The rearrangement links TRBV6-2 or TRBV6-3 to TRBJ2-5; 11 bases are a match to TRBD2. V shed 5 bases, J shed 0 bases, and the junction held 11 bases outside the gene matches. The CDR3 contains 18 residues. Germline V gene sequence: CDR1 MNHEY, CDR2 SVGEGT. In nucleotides, the CDR3 is TGTGCCAGCAGTAGGAGGTCTAGCGGGGGGCCGTACCAAGAGACCCAGTACTTC. Translation: CASSRRSSGGPYQETQYF.

This clone was seen a single time. The chain recombines TRBV6-5 with TRBJ1-6; TRBD1 is a possible D gene (6 bases). CDR3 length: 14 residues. Between the trimmed V and J ends, which lost 7 bases and 10 bases, there was a span of 17 bases. Per germline, CDR1 MNHEY and CDR2 SVGAGI. The CDR3 nucleotides are TGTGCCAGCATGCTTAAGAGGGGGAGATCACCCCTCCACTTT. Translating it yields CASMLKRGRSPLHF.

CDR3 protein: CASSERARDQPQHF. CDR3 DNA sequence: TGTGCCAGCAGTGAGCGGGCAAGGGATCAGCCCCAGCATTTT. The chain links TRBV2 to TRBJ1-5, with unresolved D. Germline lookup yields CDR1 SNHLY and CDR2 FYNNEI. The V gene lost 3 bases and the J gene lost 5 bases, with 11 bases spanning the gap. The CDR3 spans 14 residues.

The chain's CDR3 is CASSSLWTGVRNTIYF. Here the CDR3 DNA reads TGTGCCAGCAGCTCACTTTGGACAGGGGTAAGAAACACCATATATTTT. J is TRBJ1-3 and V is TRBV21-1; the D call of TRBD1 is as the table states it, not checked on the DNA. TRBV21-1 is tagged as a pseudogene. The CDR3 length is 16 residues.

This chain connects TRBV28 to TRBJ1-2; a possible D gene is TRBD1 (5 bases). Per the germline V gene, CDR1 is MDHEN and CDR2 is SYDVKM. The CDR3 is made up of 12 amino acids. V gave up 8 bases and J gave up 8 bases, with 15 bases separating them. CDR3 protein: CASSSGARGYTF. Here the CDR3 DNA reads TGTGCCAGCTCAAGTGGGGCGCGGGGCTACACCTTC.

J is TRBJ2-3 and V is TRBV6-5, with D unclear. Germline lookup yields CDR1 MNHEY and CDR2 SVGAGI. CDR3 size: 12 residues. V lost 8 bases and J 4 bases, leaving 10 bases between the germline ends. The CDR3 DNA follows: TGTGCCAGCGGCCCGAATGCAGATACGCAGTATTTT. The encoded protein is CASGPNADTQYF.

This rearrangement joins TRBV2 to TRBJ2-7; 13 nucleotides agree with TRBD2. The CDR3 extends over 14 amino acids. Germline trimming cut 5 bases from V and 6 bases from J; bases unmatched to any gene: 4. Germline V CDR1 and CDR2: SNHLY, FYNNEI. The CDR3 loop reads CASSKTSGGFEQYF. CDR3 DNA sequence: TGTGCCAGCAGTAAGACTAGCGGGGGGTTCGAGCAGTACTTC. Variable domain in full (rest from reference TRBV2 and TRBJ2-7): EPEVTQTPSHQVTQMGQEVILRCVPISNHLYFYWYRQILGQKVEFLVSFYNNEISEKSEIFDDQFSVERPDGSNFTLKIRSTKLEDSAMYFCASSKTSGGFEQYFGPGTRLTVT.

The chain links TRBV2 to TRBJ1-5; 7 bases line up with TRBD1. This CDR3 contains 13 residues. Germline values: CDR1 SNHLY, CDR2 FYNNEI. Trimming removed 4 bases from V and 7 bases from J; junction bases left unmatched: 4. The CDR3 sequence is CASSGTGDQPQHF. The CDR3 region has the DNA TGTGCCAGCAGTGGAACAGGGGACCAGCCCCAGCATTTT.

The chain's CDR3 is CASSVGHQGSTDTQYF. DNA for the CDR3: TGTGCCAGCAGCGTAGGCCATCAGGGTAGCACAGATACGCAGTATTTT. The chain recombines TRBV9 with TRBJ2-3; D is possibly TRBD1 (5 bases). V was clipped by 0 bases and J by 0 bases, with 11 bases between them. The CDR3 length is 16 residues. CDR1 and CDR2 (germline): SGDLS, YYNGEE.

The gene calls are TRBV6-5 and TRBJ2-2, with 9 bases aligning to TRBD1. V shed 0 bases and J 6 bases; nucleotides not matched to a gene: 5. The CDR3 covers 16 residues. Germline loops: CDR1 MNHEY, CDR2 SVGAGI. The CDR3 reads CASSYSGTGSAGELFF. CDR3 sequence (DNA): TGTGCCAGCAGTTACTCCGGGACAGGGTCCGCCGGGGAGCTGTTTTTT.

The J gene is TRBJ1-2, the V gene TRBV18; no reliable D call. The CDR3 totals 13 residues. Trimming left V 2 bases short and J 6 bases short, with 10 bases between. Per germline, CDR1 KGHSH and CDR2 LQKENI. The DNA of the CDR3 is TGTGCCAGCTCACCAGACAAGAATAATGGCTACACCTTC. Protein: CASSPDKNNGYTF.

The CDR3 DNA sequence: TGTGCCATCAGTGTGACAGGTATGAACACTGAAGCTTTCTTT. Its translation: CAISVTGMNTEAFF. This chain uses TRBV10-3 with TRBJ1-1, with a weak D call TRBD1 (6 bases). This CDR3 has 14 amino acids. Germline lookup yields CDR1 ENHRY and CDR2 SYGVKD. V lost 4 bases, J lost 0 bases, and 9 bases lay in between.

The rearrangement links TRBV2 to TRBJ1-4; tentative D call: TRBD1 (5 bases). The germline V gene encodes CDR1 SNHLY and CDR2 FYNNEI. Trimming removed 7 bases at V and 7 bases at J, with 13 bases between. CDR3 length: 13 amino acids. The CDR3 sequence: CASTLGGGEKLFF. CDR3 nucleotides: TGTGCCAGCACCCTCGGGGGAGGTGAAAAACTGTTTTTT.

V gene TRBV9 combines with J gene TRBJ1-1; 9 bases align to TRBD1. The CDR3 covers 16 residues. Per germline, CDR1 SGDLS and CDR2 YYNGEE. V was pared by 3 bases and J by 1 base, with 7 bases of the junction left unmatched. CDR3 coding DNA: TGTGCCAGCAGCGCCCGGGACAGGGTAGAGAACACTGAAGCTTTCTTT. Its translation: CASSARDRVENTEAFF.

The genes are TRBV11-2 and TRBJ2-3; TRBD1 matches 10 bases. There are 17 residues in the CDR3. Trimming at V came to 5 bases and at J to 6 bases, leaving 14 bases not matched to a gene. Germline-derived CDR1 and CDR2 are SGHAT and FQNNGV. CDR3 nucleotide sequence: TGTGCCAGCAGCCCAACGGGACCCGGACAGGGGGGGGATACGCAGTATTTT. This encodes CASSPTGPGQGGDTQYF.

The chain carries TRBV6-1 and TRBJ2-2, with D possibly TRBD1 on 6 matching bases. Per the germline V gene, CDR1 is MNHNS and CDR2 is SASEGT. Trimming pared 3 bases from V and 2 bases from J, leaving 7 bases between. CDR3 length equals 14 residues. The CDR3 is CASSEGQNTGELFF. The CDR3 nucleotides are TGTGCCAGCAGTGAGGGACAAAACACCGGGGAGCTGTTTTTT.

The V gene is TRBV10-3, the J gene TRBJ2-5, with D perhaps matching TRBD2 (5 bases). The germline V and J ends were trimmed by 3 bases and 5 bases, with 16 bases remaining between them. The CDR3 loop spans 15 amino acids. Germline assignment: CDR1 ENHRY and CDR2 SYGVKD. The CDR3 reads CAISDPGVLRETQYF. The CDR3 DNA sequence: TGTGCCATCAGTGACCCCGGGGTTCTGCGGGAGACCCAGTACTTC.

The gene calls are TRBV9 and TRBJ1-6; D possibly corresponds to TRBD1 (6 bases). Germline V gene data show CDR1 as SGDLS and CDR2 as YYNGEE. This CDR3 region has 15 residues. The V and J ends lost 0 bases and 5 bases respectively, with 9 bases between them. CDR3 amino acids: CASSVGGGHNSPLHF. In nucleotides, the CDR3 is TGTGCCAGCAGCGTAGGCGGGGGGCATAATTCACCCCTCCACTTT.

The chain couples TRBV28 to TRBJ2-7, with 8 nucleotides matching TRBD2. Germline V gene sequence: CDR1 MDHEN, CDR2 SYDVKM. The ends lost 6 bases at V and 3 bases at J; junction bases unmatched: 7. The CDR3 consists of 14 residues. The CDR3 bases are TGTGCCAGCAGACTTAGCGGGGACCTCTACGAGCAGTACTTC. This encodes CASRLSGDLYEQYF.

This clone showed up just once. The CDR3 DNA reads TGCGCCAGCAGCGCCGGACAGCCGGATGGCTACACCTTC. Amino acid sequence: CASSAGQPDGYTF. The chain combines TRBV5-1 with TRBJ1-2, with D perhaps matching TRBD1 (6 bases). Between the trimmed V and J ends, which lost 4 bases and 6 bases, there was a span of 13 bases. CDR1 is SGHRS, CDR2 YFSETQ, per germline. The CDR3 is 13 amino acids.

This chain uses TRBV9 with TRBJ2-1; maybe TRBD2 (5 bases). From germline, CDR1 is SGDLS and CDR2 YYNGEE. The CDR3 totals 16 residues. V lost 0 bases and J lost 4, with 14 bases in between. The CDR3 sequence: CASSVAPEWRYNEQFF. The DNA for the CDR3 is TGTGCCAGCAGCGTAGCCCCCGAGTGGAGGTACAATGAGCAGTTCTTC.

Only one count was recorded for this clone. The chain couples TRBV6-5 to TRBJ1-4, with TRBD1 matching 8 bases. V lost 5 bases to trimming and J lost 7 bases; unmatched junction nucleotides: 6. CDR1 and CDR2 (germline): MNHEY, SVGAGI. This CDR3 is 14 amino acids long. The CDR3 loop reads CASSQTGEGEKLFF. The DNA for the CDR3 is TGTGCCAGCAGTCAGACAGGGGAAGGTGAAAAACTGTTTTTT.